This T cell receptor (beta chain) was observed in a study of T-cell reconstitution after alpha-beta-depleted transplantation in children. The authors prepared the TCRbeta library with unique molecular identifiers. MiXCR, applied by TCRdb to the PCR reads, yields one record per CDR3 protein. The sample includes 500,000 or so distinct CDR3 sequences, over 9.5% of them seen just once. Whole-study results and caveats: Newly produced T cells mostly provided counts and TCRbeta diversity after one year, as hyperexpanded clones declined. Reportedly, alpha-beta T cells present about two months post-transplant originated from several hundred expanded clones of graft origin. Some patients' high day-60 TCRbeta diversity was attributed to recipient cells surviving conditioning.

This clonotype showed up just a few times. The antigen remains undetermined. The material sequenced was PBMCs, mostly from graft donor cells, taken 180 days after TCRalphabeta/CD19-depleted stem cell transplant. The sequence derives from a female patient between 2 and 10 years old who had a stem cell transplant for aplastic anemia, so the T cells may come from the graft donor.

The DNA of the CDR3 is TGCAGTGCTGGTAGGACGGAGGCGGGCAATCAGCCCCAGCATTTT. This encodes CSAGRTEAGNQPQHF. The chain links TRBV20-1 to TRBJ1-5; D remains ambiguous. Germline V gene sequence: CDR1 DFQATT, CDR2 SNEGSKA (reference sequence). The CDR3 covers 15 residues. The germline V and J ends were trimmed by 5 bases and 2 bases, with 16 bases remaining between them.